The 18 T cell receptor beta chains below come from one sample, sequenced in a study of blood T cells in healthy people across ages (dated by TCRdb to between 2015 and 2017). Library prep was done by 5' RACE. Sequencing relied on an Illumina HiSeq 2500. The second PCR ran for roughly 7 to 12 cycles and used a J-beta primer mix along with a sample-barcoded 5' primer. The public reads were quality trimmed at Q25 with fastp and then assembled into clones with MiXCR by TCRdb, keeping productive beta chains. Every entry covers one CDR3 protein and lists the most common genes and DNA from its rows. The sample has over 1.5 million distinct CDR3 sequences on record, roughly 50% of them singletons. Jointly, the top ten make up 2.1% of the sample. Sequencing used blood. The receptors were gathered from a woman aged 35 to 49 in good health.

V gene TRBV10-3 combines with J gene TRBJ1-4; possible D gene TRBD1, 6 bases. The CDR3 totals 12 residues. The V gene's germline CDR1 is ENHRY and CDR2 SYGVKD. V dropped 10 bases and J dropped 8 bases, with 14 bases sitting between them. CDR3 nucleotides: TGTGCCACTGGGGGCGGTGGAGAAAAACTGTTTTTT. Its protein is CATGGGGEKLFF.

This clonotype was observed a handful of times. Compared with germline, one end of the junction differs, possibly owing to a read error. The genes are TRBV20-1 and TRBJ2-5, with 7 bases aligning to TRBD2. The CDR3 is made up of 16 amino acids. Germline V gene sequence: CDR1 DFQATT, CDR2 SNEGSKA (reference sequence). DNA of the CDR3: TGCAGTGCTAGAGATTCAAAGGTAGCGGGTAGAGAGACTCAGTACTTC. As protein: CSARDSKVAGRETQYF.

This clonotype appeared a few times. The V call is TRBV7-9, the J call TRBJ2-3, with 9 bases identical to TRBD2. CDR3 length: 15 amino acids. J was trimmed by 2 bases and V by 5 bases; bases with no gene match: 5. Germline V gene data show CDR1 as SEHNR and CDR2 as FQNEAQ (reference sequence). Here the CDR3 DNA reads TGTGCCAGCAGCGAAGCGGGAGGACCCACAGATACGCAGTATTTT. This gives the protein CASSEAGGPTDTQYF. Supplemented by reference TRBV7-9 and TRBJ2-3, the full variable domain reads DTGVSQNPRHKITKRGQNVTFRCDPISEHNRLYWYRQTLGQGPEFLTYFQNEAQLEKSRLLSDRFSAERPKGSFSTLEIQRTEQGDSAMYLCASSEAGGPTDTQYFGPGTRLTVL.

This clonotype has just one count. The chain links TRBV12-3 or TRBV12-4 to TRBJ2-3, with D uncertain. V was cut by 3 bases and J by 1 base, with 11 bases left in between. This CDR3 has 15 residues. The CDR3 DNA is TGTGCCAGCAGTTTTGCGGCAGGAGGCACAGATACGCAGTATTTT. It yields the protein CASSFAAGGTDTQYF.

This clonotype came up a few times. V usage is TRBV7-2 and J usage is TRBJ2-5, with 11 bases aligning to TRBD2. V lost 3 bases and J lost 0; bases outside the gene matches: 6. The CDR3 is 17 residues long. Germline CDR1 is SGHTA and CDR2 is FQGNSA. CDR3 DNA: TGTGCCAGCAGCTTCCGCCTAGCGGGGGGTCACCAAGAGACCCAGTACTTC. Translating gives CASSFRLAGGHQETQYF.

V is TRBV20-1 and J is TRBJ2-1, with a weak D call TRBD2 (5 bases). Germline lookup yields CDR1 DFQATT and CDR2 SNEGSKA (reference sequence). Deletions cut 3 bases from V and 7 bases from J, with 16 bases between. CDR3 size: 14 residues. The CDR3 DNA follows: TGCAGTGCTAGCTCCGGGGATACGGGGAATGAGCAGTTCTTC. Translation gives CSASSGDTGNEQFF.

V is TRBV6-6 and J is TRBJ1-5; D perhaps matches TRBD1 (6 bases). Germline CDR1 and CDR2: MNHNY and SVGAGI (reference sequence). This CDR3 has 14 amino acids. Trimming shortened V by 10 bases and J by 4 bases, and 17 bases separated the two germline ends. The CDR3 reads CATNRDGGNQPQHF. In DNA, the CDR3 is TGTGCCACCAACAGGGATGGCGGGAATCAGCCCCAGCATTTT.

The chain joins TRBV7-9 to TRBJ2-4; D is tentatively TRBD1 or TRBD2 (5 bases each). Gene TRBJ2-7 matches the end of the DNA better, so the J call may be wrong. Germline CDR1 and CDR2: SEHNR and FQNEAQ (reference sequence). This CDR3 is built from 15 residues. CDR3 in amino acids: CASSLGDGVVYEQYF. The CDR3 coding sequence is TGTGCCAGCAGCCTAGGGGACGGAGTAGTCTACGAGCAGTACTTC.

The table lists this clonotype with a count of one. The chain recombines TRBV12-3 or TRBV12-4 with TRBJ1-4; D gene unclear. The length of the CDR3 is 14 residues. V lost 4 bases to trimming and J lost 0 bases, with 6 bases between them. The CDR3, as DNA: TGTGCCAGCAGTTCAGAAGCAACTAATGAAAAACTGTTTTTT. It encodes CASSSEATNEKLFF.

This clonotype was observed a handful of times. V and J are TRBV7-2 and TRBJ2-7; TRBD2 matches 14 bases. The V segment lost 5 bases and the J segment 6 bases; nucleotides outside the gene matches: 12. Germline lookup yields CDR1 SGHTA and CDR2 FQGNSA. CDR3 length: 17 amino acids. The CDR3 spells CASSLTSGRALLGEQYF. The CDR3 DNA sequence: TGTGCCAGCAGCCTGACTAGCGGGAGGGCCCTCTTAGGCGAGCAGTACTTC.

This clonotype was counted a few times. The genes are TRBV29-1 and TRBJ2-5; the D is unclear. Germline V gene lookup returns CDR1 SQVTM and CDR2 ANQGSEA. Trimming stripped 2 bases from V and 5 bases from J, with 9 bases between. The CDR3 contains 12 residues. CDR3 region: CSVERSGETQYF. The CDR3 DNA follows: TGCAGCGTTGAACGGTCTGGGGAGACCCAGTACTTC.

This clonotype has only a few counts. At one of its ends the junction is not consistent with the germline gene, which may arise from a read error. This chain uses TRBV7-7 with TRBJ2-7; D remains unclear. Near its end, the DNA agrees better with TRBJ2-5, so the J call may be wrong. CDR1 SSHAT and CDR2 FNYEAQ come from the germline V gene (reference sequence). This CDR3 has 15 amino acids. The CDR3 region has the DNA TGTGCTAGCAGCTCAACCCCCTCCCTCGGCGAGACCCAGTACTTC. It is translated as CASSSTPSLGETQYF.

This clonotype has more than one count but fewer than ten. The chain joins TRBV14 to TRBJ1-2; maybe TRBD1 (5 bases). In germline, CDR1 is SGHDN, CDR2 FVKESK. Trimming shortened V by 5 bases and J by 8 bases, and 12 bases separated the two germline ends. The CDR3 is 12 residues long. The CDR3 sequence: CASSKGPGGYTF. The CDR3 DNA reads TGTGCCAGCAGCAAGGGACCTGGGGGCTACACCTTC.

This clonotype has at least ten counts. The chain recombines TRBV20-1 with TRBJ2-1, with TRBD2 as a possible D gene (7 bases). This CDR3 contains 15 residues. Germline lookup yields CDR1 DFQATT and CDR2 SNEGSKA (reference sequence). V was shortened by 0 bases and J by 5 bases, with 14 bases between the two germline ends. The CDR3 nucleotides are TGCAGTGCTAGAGATCCCGGGGGGCTTAACAATGAGCAGTTCTTC. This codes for CSARDPGGLNNEQFF.

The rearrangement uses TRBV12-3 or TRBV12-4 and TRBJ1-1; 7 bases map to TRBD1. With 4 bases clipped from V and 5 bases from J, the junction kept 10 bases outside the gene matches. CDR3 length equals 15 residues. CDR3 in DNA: TGTGCCAGCAGTTCTTACAGGGGTAAAGGGACTGAAGCTTTCTTT. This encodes CASSSYRGKGTEAFF.

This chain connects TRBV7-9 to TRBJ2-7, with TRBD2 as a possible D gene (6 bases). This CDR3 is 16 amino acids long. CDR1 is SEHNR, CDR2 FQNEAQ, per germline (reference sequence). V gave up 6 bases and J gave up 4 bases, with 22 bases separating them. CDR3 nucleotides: TGTGCCAGCAGTCGGAGGGGCCTTAGTGAGAATTACGAGCAGTACTTC. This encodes CASSRRGLSENYEQYF.

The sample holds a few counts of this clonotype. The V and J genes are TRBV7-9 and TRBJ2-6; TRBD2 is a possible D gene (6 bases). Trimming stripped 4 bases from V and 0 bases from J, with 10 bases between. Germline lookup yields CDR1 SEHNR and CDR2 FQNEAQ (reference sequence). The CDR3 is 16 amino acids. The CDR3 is CASSYPEGSGANVLTF. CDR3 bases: TGTGCCAGCAGCTACCCGGAGGGCTCTGGGGCCAACGTCCTGACTTTC.

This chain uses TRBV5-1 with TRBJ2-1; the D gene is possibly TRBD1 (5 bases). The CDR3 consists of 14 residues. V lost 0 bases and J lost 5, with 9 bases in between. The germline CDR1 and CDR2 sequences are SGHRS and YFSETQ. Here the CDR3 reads CASSLVRGNNEQFF. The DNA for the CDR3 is TGCGCCAGCAGCTTGGTTAGGGGTAACAATGAGCAGTTCTTC. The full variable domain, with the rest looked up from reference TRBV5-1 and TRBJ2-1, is KAGVTQTPRYLIKTRGQQVTLSCSPISGHRSVSWYQQTPGQGLQFLFEYFSETQRNKGNFPGRFSGRQFSNSRSEMNVSTLELGDSALYLCASSLVRGNNEQFFGPGTRLTVL.